The clone carrying this TCR beta chain was found many times. Its antigen remains unknown. The CDR3 is made up of 12 amino acids. Germline V gene lookup returns CDR1 SEHNR and CDR2 FQNEAQ (reference sequence). V lost 11 bases and J lost 7, with 16 bases in between. This entry is derived from a study of neurological immune-mediated disorders. On the study more broadly: Within the group of 34 multiple sclerosis patients, approximately 30 were relapsing-remitting, while 3 were secondary progressive. Overall study results and limits: With the multiple sclerosis repertoire cluster, none of the clinical or MRI features showed an association.

The method for making cDNA was 5'RACE, and it used 10-nucleotide random UMIs. TCRdb processed the 5' RACE reads anew with MiXCR; each CDR3 protein has one entry. The sample has 70,000 to 90,000 distinct CDR3 sequences, less than 5.5% seen once. This chain joins TRBV7-9 and TRBJ2-3; no clear D gene. The receptor's source is a woman aged 30 to 39 with multiple sclerosis. Sequenced material: PBMCs. The CDR3 sequence: CAGTQDDHTQYF. In nucleotides, the CDR3 is TGTGCCGGCACTCAGGACGACCATACGCAGTATTTT.